One sample yielded the 4 T cell receptor beta chains listed below, sequenced in a study of cytomegalovirus exposure and HLA in healthy donors. PCR primers comprised 60 Vbeta and 13 Jbeta primers. The table came from immunoSEQ multiplex PCR; TCRdb's copy has only in-frame clones and leaves some out. The repertoire holds about 140,000 clones, with 88% as singletons. The sample was PBMCs. The receptors derive from a woman in her thirties or forties in good health and CMV-seronegative.

This chain links TRBV10-3 with TRBJ2-2, with D perhaps matching TRBD2 (6 bases). Germline loops: CDR1 ENHRY, CDR2 SYGVKD. This CDR3 contains 15 residues. V shed 7 bases and J shed 4 bases, with 16 bases lying between them. The CDR3 region is CAINSPGLSTGELFF. CDR3 DNA sequence: TGTGCCATCAATTCCCCGGGACTTTCCACCGGGGAGCTGTTTTTT.

The CDR3 region is CASSRDTGELFF. The CDR3 region has the DNA TGTGCCAGCAGCCGGGACACCGGGGAGCTGTTTTTT. The genes are TRBV6-5 and TRBJ2-2; D is uncertain. This CDR3 region has 12 residues. The germline V and J ends were trimmed by 6 bases and 3 bases, with 5 bases remaining between them. Germline V gives CDR1 MNHEY, CDR2 SVGAGI.

This clone has just a few counts. This chain connects TRBV18 to TRBJ2-7, with unresolved D. The ends were cut back, 3 bases at V and 4 bases at J, with 10 bases in the middle. The CDR3 is made up of 13 amino acids. Germline V CDR1 and CDR2: KGHSH, LQKENI. The chain's CDR3 is CASSPPFVYEQYF. In DNA, the CDR3 is TGTGCCAGCTCACCCCCCTTCGTTTACGAGCAGTACTTC.

This clone has a single count. Other DNA sequences in this sample translate to the same CDR3. The chain couples TRBV11-2 to TRBJ2-1; the D gene is possibly TRBD2 (5 bases). The CDR3 extends over 15 amino acids. V shed 5 bases and J shed 1 base, with 12 bases lying between them. The germline V gene has CDR1 SGHAT and CDR2 FQNNGV. DNA of the CDR3: TGTGCCAGCAGCCTAGCCGGTAGTTCCTACAATGAGCAGTTCTTC. Protein product: CASSLAGSSYNEQFF. Using reference TRBV11-2 and TRBJ2-1 for the parts outside the CDR3, the full variable domain is EAGVAQSPRYKIIEKRQSVAFWCNPISGHATLYWYQQILGQGPKLLIQFQNNGVVDDSQLPKDRFSAERLKGVDSTLKIQPAKLEDSAVYLCASSLAGSSYNEQFFGPGTRLTVL.